These 20 T cell receptor beta chains were sequenced from one sample in a study of shared clonotypes between healthy human individuals. Libraries were prepared by immunoSEQ multiplex PCR; TCRdb keeps only in-frame clonotypes and omits some of them. The data show more than 1.2 million clones, with around 98.5% seen just once and about 0.4% held by the top ten. The source material was naive CD4+ T cells sorted from blood. Specified subset: CD45RA+ positively selected. The receptors originated from a man aged 30 to 45 in good health.

The sample holds one count of this clone. Other DNA sequences from this sample encode an identical CDR3 as well. This CDR3 reads CASSTQGSYEQYF. CDR3 DNA: TGTGCCAGTAGTACCCAAGGCTCCTACGAGCAGTACTTC. The chain is built from TRBV19 and TRBJ2-7, with D unresolved. Trimming removed 4 bases from V and 0 bases from J, with 7 bases in between. The CDR3 extends over 13 amino acids. Germline V gives CDR1 LNHDA, CDR2 SQIVND (reference sequence). Filled out from reference TRBV19 and TRBJ2-7, the complete variable domain reads DGGITQSPKYLFRKEGQNVTLSCEQNLNHDAMYWYRQDPGQGLRLIYYSQIVNDFQKGDIAEGYSVSREKKESFPLTVTSAQKNPTAFYLCASSTQGSYEQYFGPGTRLTVT.

The chain combines TRBV5-5 with TRBJ2-1, with 10 bases fitting TRBD2. CDR1 and CDR2 from the germline V gene are SGHKS and YYEKEE (reference sequence). Trimming removed 0 bases from V and 4 bases from J; junction bases left unmatched: 4. CDR3 length equals 16 residues. DNA for the CDR3: TGTGCCAGCAGCTTGGGGCTAGCGGGAGAATACAATGAGCAGTTCTTC. Its protein is CASSLGLAGEYNEQFF. Full variable domain (rest looked up from reference TRBV5-5 and TRBJ2-1): DAGVTQSPTHLIKTRGQQVTLRCSPISGHKSVSWYQQVLGQGPQFIFQYYEKEERGRGNFPDRFSARQFPNYSSELNVNALLLGDSALYLCASSLGLAGEYNEQFFGPGTRLTVL.

This clone was observed once. The chain carries TRBV2 and TRBJ1-1; D not certain. The V gene's germline CDR1 is SNHLY and CDR2 FYNNEI. The V end was cut by 2 bases, the J end by 3 bases, with 7 bases between. This CDR3 region has 13 residues. The chain's CDR3 is CASSEQVDTEAFF. CDR3 coding DNA: TGTGCCAGCAGTGAACAGGTAGACACTGAAGCTTTCTTT.

V gene TRBV2 combines with J gene TRBJ2-7, with D hard to call. The germline V gene encodes CDR1 SNHLY and CDR2 FYNNEI. The V and J ends lost 3 bases and 3 bases respectively, with 9 bases between them. This CDR3 spans 13 amino acids. The CDR3 spells CASSDSYYYEQYF. The DNA for the CDR3 is TGTGCCAGCAGTGACAGCTACTACTACGAGCAGTACTTC.

The J gene is TRBJ1-2, the V gene TRBV2; TRBD1 matches 11 bases. The CDR3 runs 15 residues. CDR1 and CDR2 from the germline V gene are SNHLY and FYNNEI. V dropped 6 bases and J dropped 4; count of bases not matched to a gene: 7. In DNA, the CDR3 is TGTGCCAGCAGCGGGACAGGGGGAAGTATCTATGGCTACACCTTC. Translation: CASSGTGGSIYGYTF.

This clone appeared a single time. The genes are TRBV6-5 and TRBJ2-7; unclear D gene. CDR3 length: 13 residues. V lost 6 bases and J 2 bases, leaving 11 bases between the germline ends. Germline CDR1 MNHEY, CDR2 SVGAGI. The CDR3 DNA follows: TGTGCCAGCAGCCTCACTGGAACCTACGAGCAGTACTTC. It is translated as CASSLTGTYEQYF.

The chain uses TRBV5-6 and TRBJ2-7, with 9 bases identical to TRBD1. The CDR3 runs to 16 residues. Germline loops: CDR1 SGHDT, CDR2 YYEEEE. The junction had 5 bases not matched to a gene; V was cut back by 0 bases and J by 1 base. CDR3 in DNA: TGTGCCAGCAGCTTGGTGGGGGACAGGGCGTCCTACGAGCAGTACTTC. It yields the protein CASSLVGDRASYEQYF.

The chain has TRBV5-1 and TRBJ2-1; 10 bases map to TRBD2. Germline V CDR1 and CDR2: SGHRS, YFSETQ. The CDR3 contains 16 residues. J was trimmed by 1 base and V by 4 bases; bases with no gene match: 5. CDR3 nucleotide sequence: TGCGCCAGCAGCGCCGGACTAGCGGTGTCCTACAATGAGCAGTTCTTC. This translates into CASSAGLAVSYNEQFF. The full variable domain, in which reference TRBV5-1 and TRBJ2-1 provide the parts outside the CDR3, is KAGVTQTPRYLIKTRGQQVTLSCSPISGHRSVSWYQQTPGQGLQFLFEYFSETQRNKGNFPGRFSGRQFSNSRSEMNVSTLELGDSALYLCASSAGLAVSYNEQFFGPGTRLTVL.

The gene calls are TRBV7-2 and TRBJ2-7; D is perhaps TRBD1 (5 bases). Germline loops: CDR1 SGHTA, CDR2 FQGNSA. The V and J ends lost 0 bases and 2 bases respectively, with 8 bases between them. This CDR3 has 14 amino acids. This CDR3 reads CASSLAGAAYEQYF. CDR3 sequence (DNA): TGTGCCAGCAGCTTAGCTGGGGCGGCCTACGAGCAGTACTTC.

The chain links TRBV4-3 to TRBJ1-4; possible D gene TRBD1, 5 bases. V was clipped by 4 bases and J by 7 bases, with 16 bases between them. Germline CDR1 LGHNA, CDR2 YSLEER. The CDR3 consists of 15 residues. CDR3 nucleotides: TGCGCCAGCAGCCCGTCTCAAGGGAGGGGTGAAAAACTGTTTTTT. This codes for CASSPSQGRGEKLFF.

This sequence joins TRBV5-1 and TRBJ1-2; TRBD1 might be the D (5 bases). Germline values: CDR1 SGHRS, CDR2 YFSETQ. Trimming pared 1 base from V and 6 bases from J, leaving 16 bases between. The CDR3 loop spans 15 amino acids. CDR3 amino acids: CASSLNQGGPNGYTF. The CDR3 nucleotides are TGCGCCAGCAGCTTGAATCAGGGCGGGCCCAATGGCTACACCTTC.

The rearrangement links TRBV27 to TRBJ1-5; 9 nucleotides line up with TRBD1. The CDR3 contains 18 residues. The germline CDR1 and CDR2 sequences are MNHEY and SMNVEV (reference sequence). V shed 0 bases, J shed 5 bases, and the junction held 11 bases outside the gene matches. As DNA, the CDR3 is TGTGCCAGCAGTTTATCAAGGGGCGGGACAGGGTTAGATCAGCCCCAGCATTTT. This codes for CASSLSRGGTGLDQPQHF.

This clone appeared once. This chain links TRBV7-2 with TRBJ2-3; tentatively, D is TRBD2 (6 bases). Trimming pared 5 bases from V and 4 bases from J, leaving 7 bases between. In germline, CDR1 is SGHTA, CDR2 FQGNSA. There are 12 residues in the CDR3. CDR3 sequence (DNA): TGTGCCAGCAGCCGGAGGGCAGATACGCAGTATTTT. This codes for CASSRRADTQYF.

J is TRBJ2-3 and V is TRBV29-1; TRBD1 might be the D (6 bases). V dropped 4 bases and J dropped 0 bases, with 8 bases sitting between them. Germline CDR1 reads SQVTM; CDR2 reads ANQGSEA. The CDR3 loop spans 13 amino acids. The CDR3 DNA reads as TGCAGCGTTGGGGGGCCTAGCACAGATACGCAGTATTTT. This codes for CSVGGPSTDTQYF.

The chain is built from TRBV5-1 and TRBJ2-3, with 8 bases aligning to TRBD2. The J segment lost 2 bases and the V segment lost 0 bases, leaving 8 bases of the junction unmatched. The CDR3 covers 17 residues. Per the germline V gene, CDR1 is SGHRS and CDR2 is YFSETQ. The CDR3 spells CASSLGLAGTYTDTQYF. Here the CDR3 DNA reads TGCGCCAGCAGCTTGGGGCTAGCGGGTACTTACACAGATACGCAGTATTTT.

The J gene is TRBJ2-7, the V gene TRBV10-1; D is ambiguous. This CDR3 is 13 amino acids long. Germline loops: CDR1 WNHNN, CDR2 SYGVQD (reference sequence). V was shortened by 7 bases and J by 2 bases, with 12 bases between the two germline ends. The CDR3 bases are TGCGCCAGCAATAGAATAGTGGCCTACGAGCAGTACTTC. It encodes CASNRIVAYEQYF.

This chain connects TRBV4-3 to TRBJ2-7; D assignment may be TRBD1 or TRBD2 (5 bases each). Deletions cut 1 base from V and 5 bases from J, with 12 bases between. This CDR3 is 14 amino acids long. Germline values: CDR1 LGHNA, CDR2 YSLEER. CDR3 sequence (DNA): TGCGCCAGCAGCCAAGGGGGGAAATCAAACGAGCAGTACTTC. Translating it yields CASSQGGKSNEQYF.

This chain connects TRBV4-2 to TRBJ2-7; D perhaps matches TRBD1 (6 bases). CDR3 size: 17 residues. The V gene's germline CDR1 is LGHNA and CDR2 YNFKEQ. Trimming cost V 7 bases and J 0 bases, with 22 bases left between them. The CDR3 DNA sequence: TGTGCCAGCACCCTGGGAGAAGGGGGACGACTCTCCTACGAGCAGTACTTC. Its translation: CASTLGEGGRLSYEQYF.

The J gene is TRBJ2-7, the V gene TRBV9; 10 bases fit TRBD2. The germline V gene has CDR1 SGDLS and CDR2 YYNGEE. Trimming took 0 bases from V and 2 from J; bases not matched to a gene: 5. This CDR3 contains 16 residues. CDR3 in DNA: TGTGCCAGCAGCGTAGGGCCACTAGCGGGAACCTACGAGCAGTACTTC. Amino acid sequence: CASSVGPLAGTYEQYF.

V usage is TRBV18 and J usage is TRBJ2-7; TRBD2 aligns across 10 bases. This CDR3 region has 15 residues. V gave up 3 bases and J gave up 6 bases; unmatched junction bases: 8. Germline lookup yields CDR1 KGHSH and CDR2 LQKENI. The CDR3 spells CASSPKAGGPSEQYF. The CDR3 region has the DNA TGTGCCAGCTCACCGAAAGCGGGAGGGCCATCCGAGCAGTACTTC. Complete variable domain (other parts from reference TRBV18 and TRBJ2-7): NAGVMQNPRHLVRRRGQEARLRCSPMKGHSHVYWYRQLPEEGLKFMVYLQKENIIDESGMPKERFSAEFPKEGPSILRIQQVVRGDSAAYFCASSPKAGGPSEQYFGPGTRLTVT.